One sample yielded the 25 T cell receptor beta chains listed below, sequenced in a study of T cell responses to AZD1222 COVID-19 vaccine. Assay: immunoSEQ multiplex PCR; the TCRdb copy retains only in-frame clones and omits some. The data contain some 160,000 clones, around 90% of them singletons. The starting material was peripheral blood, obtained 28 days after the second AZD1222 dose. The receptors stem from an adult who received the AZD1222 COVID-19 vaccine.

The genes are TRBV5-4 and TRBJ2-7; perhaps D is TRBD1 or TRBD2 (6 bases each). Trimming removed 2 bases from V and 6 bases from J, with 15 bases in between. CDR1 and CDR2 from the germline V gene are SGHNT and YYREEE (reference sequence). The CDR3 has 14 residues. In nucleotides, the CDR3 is TGTGCCAGCAGCTTCTCCCCCGGGGGCGGCGAGCAGTACTTC. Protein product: CASSFSPGGGEQYF.

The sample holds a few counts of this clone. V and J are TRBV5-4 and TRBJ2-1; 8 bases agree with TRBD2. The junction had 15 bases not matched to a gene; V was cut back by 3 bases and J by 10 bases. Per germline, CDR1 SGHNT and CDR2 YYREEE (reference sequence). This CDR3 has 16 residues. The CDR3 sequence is CASSSPGTRGGVEQFF. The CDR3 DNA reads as TGTGCCAGCAGCTCCCCCGGGACTAGAGGCGGGGTAGAGCAGTTCTTC. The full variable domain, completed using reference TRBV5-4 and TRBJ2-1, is ETGVTQSPTHLIKTRGQQVTLRCSSQSGHNTVSWYQQALGQGPQFIFQYYREEENGRGNFPPRFSGLQFPNYSSELNVNALELDDSALYLCASSSPGTRGGVEQFFGPGTRLTVL.

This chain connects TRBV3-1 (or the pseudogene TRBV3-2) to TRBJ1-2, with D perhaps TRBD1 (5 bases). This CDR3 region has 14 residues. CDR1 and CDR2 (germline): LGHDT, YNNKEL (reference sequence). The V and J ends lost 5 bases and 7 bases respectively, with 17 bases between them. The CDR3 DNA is TGTGCCAGCAGCTCTTCCCCGGGGGATGCTGGCTACACCTTC. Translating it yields CASSSSPGDAGYTF.

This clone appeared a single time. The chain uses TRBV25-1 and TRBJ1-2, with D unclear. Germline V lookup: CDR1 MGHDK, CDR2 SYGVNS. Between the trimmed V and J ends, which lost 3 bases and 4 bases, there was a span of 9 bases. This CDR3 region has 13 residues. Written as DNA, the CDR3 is TGTGCCAGCAGTGACGACACCTTCTATGGCTACACCTTC. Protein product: CASSDDTFYGYTF.

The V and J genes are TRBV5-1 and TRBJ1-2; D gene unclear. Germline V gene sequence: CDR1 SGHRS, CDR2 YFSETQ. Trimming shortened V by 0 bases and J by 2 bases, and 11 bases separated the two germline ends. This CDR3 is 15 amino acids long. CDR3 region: CASSLVSDGNYGYTF. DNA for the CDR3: TGCGCCAGCAGCTTGGTTTCAGATGGAAACTATGGCTACACCTTC.

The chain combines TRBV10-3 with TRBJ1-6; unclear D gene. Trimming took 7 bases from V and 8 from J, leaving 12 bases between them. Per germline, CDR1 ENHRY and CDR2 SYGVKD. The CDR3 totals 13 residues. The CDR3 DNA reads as TGTGCCATCAAGGGTCAAGTGGATTCACCCCTCCACTTT. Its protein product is CAIKGQVDSPLHF.

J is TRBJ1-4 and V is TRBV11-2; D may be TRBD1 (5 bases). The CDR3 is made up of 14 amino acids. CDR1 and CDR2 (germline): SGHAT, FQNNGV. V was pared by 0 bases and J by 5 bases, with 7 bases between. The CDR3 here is CASSLDRVNEKLFF. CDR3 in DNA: TGTGCCAGCAGCTTAGACAGGGTAAATGAAAAACTGTTTTTT.

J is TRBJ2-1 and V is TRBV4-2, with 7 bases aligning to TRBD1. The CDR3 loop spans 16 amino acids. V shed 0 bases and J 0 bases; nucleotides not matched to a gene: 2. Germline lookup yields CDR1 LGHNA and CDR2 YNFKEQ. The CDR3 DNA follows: TGTGCCAGCAGCCAAGAGTCAGGGGGCTCCTACAATGAGCAGTTCTTC. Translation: CASSQESGGSYNEQFF.

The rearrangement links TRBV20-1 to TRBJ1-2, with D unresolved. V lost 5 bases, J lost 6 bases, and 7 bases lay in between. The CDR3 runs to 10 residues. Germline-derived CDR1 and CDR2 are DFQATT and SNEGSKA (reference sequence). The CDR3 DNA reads TGCAGTGCTCCCAAGGATGGCTACACCTTC. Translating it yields CSAPKDGYTF.

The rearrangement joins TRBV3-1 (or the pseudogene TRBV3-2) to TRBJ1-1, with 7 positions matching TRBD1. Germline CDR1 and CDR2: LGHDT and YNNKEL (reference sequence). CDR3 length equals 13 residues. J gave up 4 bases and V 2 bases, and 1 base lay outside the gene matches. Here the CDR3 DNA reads TGTGCCAGCAGCCAACCAGGGGGCACTGAAGCTTTCTTT. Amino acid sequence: CASSQPGGTEAFF.

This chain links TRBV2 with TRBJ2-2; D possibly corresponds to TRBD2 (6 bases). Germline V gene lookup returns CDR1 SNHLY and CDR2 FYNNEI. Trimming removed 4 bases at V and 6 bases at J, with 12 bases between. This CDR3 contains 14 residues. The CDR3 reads CASSGPSVSGELFF. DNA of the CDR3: TGTGCCAGCAGTGGACCTAGCGTCTCCGGGGAGCTGTTTTTT.

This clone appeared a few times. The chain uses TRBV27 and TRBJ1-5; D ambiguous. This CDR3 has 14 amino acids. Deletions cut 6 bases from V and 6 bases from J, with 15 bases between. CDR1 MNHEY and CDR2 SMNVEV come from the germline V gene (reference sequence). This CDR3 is CASSLKGTSQPQHF. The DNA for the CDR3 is TGTGCCAGCAGCCTGAAGGGCACCTCTCAGCCCCAGCATTTT.

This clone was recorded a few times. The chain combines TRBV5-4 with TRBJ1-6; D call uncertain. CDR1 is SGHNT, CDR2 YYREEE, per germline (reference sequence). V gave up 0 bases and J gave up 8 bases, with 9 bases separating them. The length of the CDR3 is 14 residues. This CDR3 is CASSLGRTYSPLHF. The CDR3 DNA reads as TGTGCCAGCAGCTTGGGCAGGACCTATTCACCCCTCCACTTT.

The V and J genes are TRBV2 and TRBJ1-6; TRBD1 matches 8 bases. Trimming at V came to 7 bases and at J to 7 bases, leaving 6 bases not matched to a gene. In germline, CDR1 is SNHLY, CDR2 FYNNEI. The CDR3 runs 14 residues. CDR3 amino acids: CASNQGAENSPLHF. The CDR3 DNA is TGTGCCAGCAACCAGGGGGCGGAGAATTCACCCCTCCACTTT.

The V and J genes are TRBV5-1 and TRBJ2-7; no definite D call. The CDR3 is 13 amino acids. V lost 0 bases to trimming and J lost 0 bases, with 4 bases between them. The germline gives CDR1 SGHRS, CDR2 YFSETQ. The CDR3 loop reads CASSLASSYEQYF. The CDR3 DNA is TGCGCCAGCAGCTTGGCCAGCTCCTACGAGCAGTACTTC.

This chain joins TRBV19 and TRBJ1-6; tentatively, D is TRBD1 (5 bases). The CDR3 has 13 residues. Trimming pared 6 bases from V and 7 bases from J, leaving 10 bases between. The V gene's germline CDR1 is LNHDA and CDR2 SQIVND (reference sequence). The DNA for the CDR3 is TGTGCCAGTAGGGGGACCACCAATTCACCCCTCCACTTT. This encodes CASRGTTNSPLHF. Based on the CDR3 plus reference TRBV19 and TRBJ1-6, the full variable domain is DGGITQSPKYLFRKEGQNVTLSCEQNLNHDAMYWYRQDPGQGLRLIYYSQIVNDFQKGDIAEGYSVSREKKESFPLTVTSAQKNPTAFYLCASRGTTNSPLHFGNGTRLTVT.

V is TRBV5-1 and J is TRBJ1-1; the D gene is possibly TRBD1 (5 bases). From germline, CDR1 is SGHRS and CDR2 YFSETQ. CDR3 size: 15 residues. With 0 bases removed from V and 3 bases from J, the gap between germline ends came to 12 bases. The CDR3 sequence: CASSLVGVTDTEAFF. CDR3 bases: TGCGCCAGCAGCTTGGTGGGGGTTACGGACACTGAAGCTTTCTTT.

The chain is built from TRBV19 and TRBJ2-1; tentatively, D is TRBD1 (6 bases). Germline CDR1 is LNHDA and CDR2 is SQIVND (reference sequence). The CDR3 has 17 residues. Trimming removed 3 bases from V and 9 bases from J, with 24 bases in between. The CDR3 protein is CASSIHSPDSYGIEQFF. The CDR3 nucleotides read TGTGCCAGTAGTATTCATTCCCCGGACAGCTACGGAATTGAGCAGTTCTTC.

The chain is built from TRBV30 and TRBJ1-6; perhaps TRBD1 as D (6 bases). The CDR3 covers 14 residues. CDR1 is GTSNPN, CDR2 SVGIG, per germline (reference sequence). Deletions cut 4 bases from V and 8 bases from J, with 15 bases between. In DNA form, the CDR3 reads TGTGCCTGGACGGCCAGGGGAAGGCATTCACCCCTCCACTTT. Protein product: CAWTARGRHSPLHF.

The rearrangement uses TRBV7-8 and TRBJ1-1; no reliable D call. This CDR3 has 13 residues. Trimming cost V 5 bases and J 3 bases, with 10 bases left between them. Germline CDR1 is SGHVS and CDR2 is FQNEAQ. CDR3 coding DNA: TGTGCCAGCAGCGCCCGTCGGGACACTGAAGCTTTCTTT. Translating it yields CASSARRDTEAFF.

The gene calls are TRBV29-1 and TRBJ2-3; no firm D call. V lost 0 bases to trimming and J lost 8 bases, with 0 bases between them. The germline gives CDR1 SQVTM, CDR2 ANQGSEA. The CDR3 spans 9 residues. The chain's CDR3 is CSVEDTQYF. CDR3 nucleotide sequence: TGCAGCGTTGAAGATACGCAGTATTTT.

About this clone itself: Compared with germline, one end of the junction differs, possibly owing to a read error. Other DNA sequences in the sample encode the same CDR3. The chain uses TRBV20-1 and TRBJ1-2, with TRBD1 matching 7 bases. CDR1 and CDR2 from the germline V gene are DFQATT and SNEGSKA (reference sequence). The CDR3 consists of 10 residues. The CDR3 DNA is TGCAGTGCTAGCAGGGGGGACTACACCTTT. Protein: CSASRGDYTF.

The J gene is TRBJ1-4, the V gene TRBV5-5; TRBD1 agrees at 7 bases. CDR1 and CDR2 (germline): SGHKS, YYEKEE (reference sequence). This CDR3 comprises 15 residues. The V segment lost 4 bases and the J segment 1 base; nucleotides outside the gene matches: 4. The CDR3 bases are TGTGCCAGCAGCCGGACAGGTGGAACTAATGAAAAACTGTTTTTT. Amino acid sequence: CASSRTGGTNEKLFF.

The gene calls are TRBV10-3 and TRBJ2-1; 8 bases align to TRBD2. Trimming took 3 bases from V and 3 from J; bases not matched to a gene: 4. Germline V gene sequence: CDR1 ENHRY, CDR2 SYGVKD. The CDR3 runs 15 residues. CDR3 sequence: CAISERRGVYNEQFF. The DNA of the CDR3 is TGTGCCATCAGTGAAAGGCGGGGGGTCTACAATGAGCAGTTCTTC.

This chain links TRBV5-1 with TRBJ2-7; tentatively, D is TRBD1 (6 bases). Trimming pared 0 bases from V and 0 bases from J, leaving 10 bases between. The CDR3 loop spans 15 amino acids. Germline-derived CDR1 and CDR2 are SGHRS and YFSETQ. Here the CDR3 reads CASSLELQGSYEQYF. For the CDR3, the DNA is TGCGCCAGCAGCTTGGAGTTACAGGGCTCCTACGAGCAGTACTTC.